This TCR beta chain was obtained from a study of T cells in Graves' hyperthyroidism and ophthalmopathy. Overall study results and limits: Most thyroid clonotypes that were expanded above 0.001 also turned up in blood.

Each patient was aged 18 to 65 and had newly diagnosed hyperthyroidism of under 2 months' duration. With 4 bases removed from V and 1 base from J, the gap between germline ends came to 12 bases. In germline, CDR1 is SGHDT, CDR2 YYEEEE. There are 15 residues in the CDR3. The source material, RNA transcripts, was used to amplify TCR beta CDR3 regions. HTBI primers were used for first-round RT-PCR of the TCR CDR3. MiXCR, run by TCRdb on the multiplex PCR reads, gives a single entry per CDR3 protein. The sample comprises 500,000 to 750,000 distinct CDR3 sequences, 35% to 55% of which are singletons, and roughly 7.7% rests with the top ten. Note on this clonotype: Its matching antigen is unknown. Possible read error: a much larger clone is one base away. The CDR3 carries no conserved terminal phenylalanine or tryptophan, so it likely arises from a read error.

The sample taken for sequencing was peripheral blood or thyroid tissue (not recorded which). The chain employs TRBV5-6 and TRBJ1-5; D gene ambiguous. The sequence came from a woman aged 18-30 years with Graves' hyperthyroidism. The CDR3 sequence: CASSQKGLSNQPQHS. DNA for the CDR3: TGTGCCAGCAGCCAAAAGGGTTTGAGCAATCAGCCCCAGCATTCT.